A selection of T cell receptor beta chains follows, all from one sample in a study of Graves' ophthalmopathy and Graves' hyperthyroidism. Using its own MiXCR run on the multiplex PCR reads, TCRdb lists one record per CDR3 protein. The profile covers hundreds of thousands of distinct CDR3 sequences, with 22% appearing a single time and roughly 7.4% taken by the ten largest. The sample consisted of peripheral blood. Source of these receptors: a young woman with stable Graves' hyperthyroidism. Some clones in this sample may be carry-over from other donors' samples. Each CDR3 is given with its conserved first and last residue. The order of the fields is J gene, D gene, V gene, CDR3 protein. D genes are given only for firm matches.

TRBJ1-1 | NA | TRBV6-1 | CASTKGRFTEAFF
TRBJ1-1 | TRBD1 | TRBV29-1 | CSVGQGITEAFF
TRBJ1-1 | TRBD1 | TRBV28 | CASSFPGTAMNTEAFF
TRBJ2-5 | NA | TRBV20-1 | CSAWGFGYQETQYF
TRBJ1-5 | NA | TRBV27 | CASSLQGRQPQHF
TRBJ1-3 | NA | TRBV20-1 | CSAWGASSGNTIYF
TRBJ1-1 | NA | TRBV12-3/TRBV12-4 | CASSLLRTVPDTEAFF
TRBJ2-5 | NA | TRBV28 | CASRSPFQETQYF
TRBJ2-4 | NA | TRBV12-3/TRBV12-4 | CASTHGEDAKNIKYF
TRBJ1-2 | NA | TRBV24-1 | CATSDSGTSDYGYTF
TRBJ2-7 | TRBD1 | TRBV12-3/TRBV12-4 | CASRLGGQGSYEQYF
TRBJ2-7 | TRBD1 | TRBV15 | CATSRPDRASYEQYF
TRBJ2-2 | NA | TRBV5-1 | CASSLGSPTGELFF
TRBJ2-5 | TRBD1 | TRBV20-1 | CSAKSFGQGQETQYF
TRBJ2-5 | NA | TRBV20-1 | CSATLGVRSETQYF
TRBJ2-7 | TRBD2 | TRBV11-2 | CASSHSGRGNYEQYF
TRBJ1-2 | TRBD1 | TRBV6-2/TRBV6-3 | CASSSADRVFYGYTF
TRBJ1-5 | NA | TRBV6-1 | CASSVPDYQPQHF
TRBJ2-7 | TRBD2 | TRBV11-2 | CASSLDSSGSYSPF
TRBJ1-1 | NA | TRBV15 | CATSRDWDIVGLHNEAFF
TRBJ2-5 | NA | TRBV6-1 | CASSPGASGETQYF
TRBJ2-7 | TRBD1 | TRBV6-2/TRBV6-3 | CASSYKRTGGILVAYEQYF
TRBJ1-2 | TRBD1 | TRBV19 | CASSPGDRWGFYTF
TRBJ1-1 | NA | TRBV2 | CASSPYGAGATEAFF
TRBJ2-7 | NA | TRBV25-1 | CASSDPVTYEQYF
TRBJ1-2 | NA | TRBV18 | CASSPGFHYGYTF
TRBJ2-7 | NA | TRBV4-1 | CASSQEVFWGQYF
TRBJ1-2 | TRBD1 | TRBV28 | CATPLPGQVHGYTF
TRBJ2-2 | TRBD1 | TRBV12-3/TRBV12-4 | CASSPQGVNGELFF
TRBJ1-2 | TRBD1 | TRBV28 | CASSLSLGGINGYTF
TRBJ2-2 | TRBD2 | TRBV6-5 | CASSYFGTSGTGELFF
TRBJ2-7 | NA | TRBV28 | CASSPSHGRQDYEQYF
TRBJ2-7 | TRBD2 | TRBV7-2 | CASSAAGAGGQYF
TRBJ2-7 | TRBD1 | TRBV12-3/TRBV12-4 | CASSSTVGQPSQYF
TRBJ1-6 | NA | TRBV2 | CASSVGGTLRSPLHF
TRBJ1-6 | NA | TRBV7-2 | CASSLVRDSPLHF
TRBJ1-5 | NA | TRBV12-3/TRBV12-4 | CASSHDVPNQPQHF
TRBJ2-7 | NA | TRBV27 | CASSLAGGGNTASYEQYF
TRBJ2-2 | TRBD1 | TRBV6-2/TRBV6-3 | CASSYWFYRGNTGELFF
TRBJ1-2 | NA | TRBV7-2 | CASSPTNYGYTF
TRBJ2-4 | TRBD2 | TRBV20-1 | CSAATPREGDIKYF
TRBJ1-2 | NA | TRBV10-3 | CAISGTQANYGYTF
TRBJ2-4 | NA | TRBV30 | CAWSGSRNIKYF
TRBJ1-5 | TRBD1 | TRBV12-5 | CASTTGADNQPQHF
TRBJ2-5 | TRBD2 | TRBV12-3/TRBV12-4 | CASRRRLAGGQETQYF
TRBJ2-2 | TRBD2 | TRBV30 | CAWSSGGTNTGELFF
TRBJ1-1 | NA | TRBV18 | CASSPDTRNTEAFF
TRBJ1-1 | NA | TRBV6-2/TRBV6-3 | CASRTPPNTENTEAFF
TRBJ2-7 | NA | TRBV30 | CAWSRGAYEQYF
TRBJ2-5 | TRBD2 | TRBV27 | CASSETSGRRETQYF
TRBJ2-7 | TRBD1 | TRBV28 | CASSFGGQLYEQYF
TRBJ2-7 | NA | TRBV6-5 | CASSYSSPGLAYEQYF
TRBJ1-3 | NA | TRBV12-3/TRBV12-4 | CASSLVGGHTIYF
TRBJ1-5 | NA | TRBV5-1 | CASSLGGGNHQPQHF
TRBJ1-2 | NA | TRBV24-1 | CATSDLVADYGYTF